This is a list of T cell receptor beta chains from one sample in a study of T-cell memory formation after mild COVID-19. TCRdb fed the 5' RACE reads into MiXCR, producing one record per CDR3 protein. The sample contains about 390,000 distinct CDR3 sequences, 15% to 20% of which appear only once. The sequenced sample consisted of PBMCs or a T cell subset sorted from them (not recorded which). These receptors were collected from a man aged 18 to 29 who had mild COVID-19 (a few samples of this study predate the infection). Cell type and time point are not known. The CDR3 runs from the conserved cysteine through the conserved F or W. Each record gives: J gene, V gene, clone size, D gene, CDR3 protein, CDR3 DNA. The D gene is left open where the match is weak. Clone sizes are given selectively: once, few, many, or a class where the clone is expanded.

TRBJ1-6	TRBV29-1	-	TRBD1	CSVRTGANNSPLHF	TGCAGCGTAAGGACAGGGGCTAATAATTCACCCCTCCACTTT
TRBJ1-5	TRBV6-1	-	-	CASIPDSAGYQPQHF	TGTGCCAGCATCCCGGACAGCGCGGGTTATCAGCCCCAGCATTTT
TRBJ2-2	TRBV18	few	-	CASSHREVGAVGELFF	TGTGCCAGCTCACACAGGGAGGTTGGCGCCGTCGGGGAGCTGTTTTTT
TRBJ1-4	TRBV27	-	-	CASSFGQLGEKLFF	TGTGCCAGCAGTTTTGGGCAGTTAGGGGAAAAACTGTTTTTT
TRBJ1-1	TRBV7-2	-	-	CASSLQRGRAFF	TGTGCCAGCAGCTTACAGAGAGGACGGGCTTTCTTT
TRBJ2-2	TRBV11-2	-	-	CASSLGPLHPSTGELFF	TGTGCCAGCAGCTTAGGGCCTCTTCACCCGAGCACCGGGGAGCTGTTTTTT
TRBJ2-5	TRBV5-1	-	TRBD1	CASSSGQIRETQYF	TGCGCCAGCAGCTCGGGACAGATTAGAGAGACCCAGTACTTC
TRBJ1-2	TRBV12-3/TRBV12-4	few	TRBD1	CASSKTRDRAYYGYTF	TGTGCCAGCAGTAAAACCCGGGACAGGGCATACTATGGCTACACCTTC
TRBJ2-2	TRBV6-2/TRBV6-3	few	-	CASADTEYTGELFF	TGTGCCAGCGCTGATACAGAATACACCGGGGAGCTGTTTTTT
TRBJ1-2	TRBV5-1	-	-	CASSSSGANYGYTF	TGCGCCAGCAGCTCTTCTGGAGCTAACTATGGCTACACCTTC
TRBJ1-5	TRBV7-2	-	-	CASSLQIAAGQPQHF	TGTGCCAGCAGCTTACAGATAGCCGCCGGGCAGCCCCAGCATTTT